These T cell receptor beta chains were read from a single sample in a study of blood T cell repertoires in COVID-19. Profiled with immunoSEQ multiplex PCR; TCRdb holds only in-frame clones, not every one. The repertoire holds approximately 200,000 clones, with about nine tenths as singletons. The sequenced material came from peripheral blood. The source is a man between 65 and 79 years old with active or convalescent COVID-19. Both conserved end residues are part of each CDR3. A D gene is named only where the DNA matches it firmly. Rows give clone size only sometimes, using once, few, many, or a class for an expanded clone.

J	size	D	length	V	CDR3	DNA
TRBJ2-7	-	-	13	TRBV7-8	CASSLAKTYEQYF	TGTGCCAGCAGCTTAGCCAAAACCTACGAGCAGTACTTC
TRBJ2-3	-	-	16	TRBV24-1	CATSDSRWGGTDTQYF	TGTGCCACCAGTGATTCCCGGTGGGGAGGCACAGATACGCAGTATTTT
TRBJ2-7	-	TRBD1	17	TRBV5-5	CASSLVMRTGGSHEQYF	TGTGCCAGCAGCTTGGTAATGAGGACAGGGGGCTCCCACGAGCAGTACTTC
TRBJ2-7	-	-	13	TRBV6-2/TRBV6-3	CASSYGAHYEQYF	TGTGCCAGCAGTTACGGGGCACACTACGAGCAGTACTTC
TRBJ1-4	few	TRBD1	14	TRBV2	CASSPQGLGEKLFF	TGTGCCAGCAGTCCACAGGGGCTAGGGGAAAAACTGTTTTTT
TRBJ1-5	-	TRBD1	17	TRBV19	CASSINPDRVDNQPQHF	TGTGCCAGTAGTATAAACCCGGACAGGGTGGACAATCAGCCCCAGCATTTT
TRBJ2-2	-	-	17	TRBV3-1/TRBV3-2	CASSQDRSRVSDGELFF	TGTGCCAGCAGCCAAGATCGGTCCAGGGTCAGTGACGGGGAGCTGTTTTTT
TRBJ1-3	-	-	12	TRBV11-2	CASSLQRNTIYF	TGTGCCAGCAGCCTCCAGAGGAACACCATATATTTT
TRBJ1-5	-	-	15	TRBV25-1	CASSGGDGRNQPQHF	TGTGCCAGCAGTGGCGGGGACGGCCGCAATCAGCCCCAGCATTTT
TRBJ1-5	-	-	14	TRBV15	CATSTRRTDRAQHF	TGTGCCACCAGCACCCGAAGAACCGACAGAGCCCAGCATTTT
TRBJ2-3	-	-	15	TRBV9	CASSVEGGVADTQYF	TGTGCCAGCAGCGTAGAAGGCGGGGTGGCAGATACGCAGTATTTT
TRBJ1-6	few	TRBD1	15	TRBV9	CASSGQGEGNSPLHF	TGTGCCAGCAGCGGACAGGGTGAGGGTAATTCACCCCTCCACTTT
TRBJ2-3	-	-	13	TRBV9	CASSLDGLDTQYF	TGTGCCAGCAGCCTAGATGGGCTGGATACGCAGTATTTT
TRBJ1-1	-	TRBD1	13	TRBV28	CASSQSDRTEAFF	TGTGCCAGCAGCCAGTCGGACAGGACTGAAGCTTTCTTT
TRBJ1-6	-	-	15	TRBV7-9	CASSLAVGDITPLHF	TGTGCCAGCAGCTTAGCCGTAGGGGACATCACACCCCTCCACTTT
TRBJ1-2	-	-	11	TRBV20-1	CSATGSGGYTF	TGCAGTGCTACAGGGTCTGGGGGCTACACCTTC
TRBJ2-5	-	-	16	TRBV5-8	CASSLAGSLGGETQYF	TGTGCCAGCAGCTTGGCAGGTTCGTTAGGCGGGGAGACCCAGTACTTC
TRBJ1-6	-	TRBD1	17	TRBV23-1	CASNGDRVILRVPPLHF	TGCGCCAGCAACGGGGACAGGGTGATTCTTCGAGTTCCACCCCTCCACTTT
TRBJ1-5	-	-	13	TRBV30	CAWNNNSNQPQHF	TGTGCCTGGAACAACAATAGCAATCAGCCCCAGCATTTT
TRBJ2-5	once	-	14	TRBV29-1	CSVEGYGFQETQYF	TGCAGCGTTGAAGGGTACGGGTTCCAAGAGACCCAGTACTTC
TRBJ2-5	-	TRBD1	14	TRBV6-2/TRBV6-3	CASSLGQGKQTQYF	TGTGCCAGCAGCCTGGGACAGGGTAAACAGACCCAGTACTTC
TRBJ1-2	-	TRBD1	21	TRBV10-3	CAISGGGVLPGQGMSNYGYTF	TGTGCCATCAGTGGGGGAGGGGTGCTCCCGGGACAGGGAATGTCTAACTATGGCTACACCTTC
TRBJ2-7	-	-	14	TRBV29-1	CSVERAGSSYEQYF	TGCAGCGTTGAACGGGCGGGCAGCTCCTACGAGCAGTACTTC
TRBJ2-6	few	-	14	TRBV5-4	CASSFMAEANVLTF	TGTGCCAGCAGCTTTATGGCGGAGGCCAACGTCCTGACTTTC
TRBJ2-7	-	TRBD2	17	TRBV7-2	CASSPPGAGTKLYEQYF	TGTGCCAGCAGCCCCCCCGGCGCAGGGACTAAGCTCTACGAGCAGTACTTC
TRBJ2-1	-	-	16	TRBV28	CASEKTGSGSYNEQFF	TGTGCCAGCGAAAAAACAGGGTCTGGCTCCTACAATGAGCAGTTCTTC
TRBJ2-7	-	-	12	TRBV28	CASSYRVFEQYF	TGTGCCAGCAGCTACAGGGTTTTCGAGCAGTACTTC
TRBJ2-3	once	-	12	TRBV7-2	CASSLPSDTQYF	TGTGCCAGCAGCTTACCTTCGGATACGCAGTATTTT
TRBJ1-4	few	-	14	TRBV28	CASSLWGENEKLFF	TGTGCCAGCAGTTTATGGGGCGAGAATGAAAAACTGTTTTTT
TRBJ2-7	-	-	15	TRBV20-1	CSASTPPAQGNEQYF	TGCAGTGCTAGTACCCCCCCGGCTCAGGGAAACGAGCAGTACTTC
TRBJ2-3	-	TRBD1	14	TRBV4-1	CASSLTGFTDTQYF	TGCGCCAGCAGCCTGACAGGGTTCACAGATACGCAGTATTTT
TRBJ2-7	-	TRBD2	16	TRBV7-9	CASSSGLAGVFYEQYF	TGTGCCAGCAGCTCGGGACTAGCGGGGGTCTTCTACGAGCAGTACTTC
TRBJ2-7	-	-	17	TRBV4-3	CASSPRVQGYSSYEQYF	TGCGCCAGCAGCCCAAGGGTCCAGGGATATAGCTCCTACGAGCAGTACTTC
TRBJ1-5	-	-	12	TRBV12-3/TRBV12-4	CASSGGDQPQHF	TGTGCCAGCAGTGGGGGGGATCAGCCCCAGCATTTT
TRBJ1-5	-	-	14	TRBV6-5	CASSPTAGNQPQHF	TGTGCCAGCAGTCCTACGGCGGGTAATCAGCCCCAGCATTTT
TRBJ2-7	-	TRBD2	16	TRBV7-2	CASSSGGRAGPYEQYF	TGTGCCAGCAGCTCCGGAGGTCGAGCGGGACCCTACGAGCAGTACTTC
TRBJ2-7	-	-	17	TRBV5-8	CASSLGTLAESSYEQYF	TGTGCCAGCAGCTTGGGGACCTTAGCGGAAAGCTCCTACGAGCAGTACTTC
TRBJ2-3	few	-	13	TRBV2	CASSEPFTDTQYF	TGTGCCAGCAGTGAACCCTTCACAGATACGCAGTATTTT
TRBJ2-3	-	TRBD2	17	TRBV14	CASSPFSGRSPTDTQYF	TGTGCCAGCAGCCCTTTTAGCGGGAGGTCCCCCACAGATACGCAGTATTTT
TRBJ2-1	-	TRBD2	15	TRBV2	CASSELAGGVSEQFF	TGTGCCAGCAGTGAACTAGCGGGGGGAGTAAGCGAGCAGTTCTTC
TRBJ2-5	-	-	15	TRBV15	CATSRWQGGGKTQYF	TGTGCCACCAGCAGATGGCAGGGGGGCGGAAAGACCCAGTACTTC